One and the same sample provided the 17 T cell receptor beta chains below, sequenced in a study of radiation and T cells in renal cell carcinoma. Noted time point: baseline pretreatment blood. The treatment: 15 Gy SBRT to primary tumor, nephrectomy 4 weeks later. Libraries were prepared by immunoSEQ multiplex PCR; TCRdb keeps only in-frame clonotypes and omits some of them. There are some 22,000 clones in the sample; approximately 80% occur only once, and approximately 42% lies in the top ten. The specimen comprised blood, sampled from a patient whose treatment included radiotherapy and nephrectomy. Every receptor here comes from a man aged 55 to 70 with renal cell carcinoma.

This clone was seen once. The chain is built from TRBV7-9 and TRBJ1-1; 9 positions agree with TRBD1. The CDR3 extends over 15 amino acids. Per germline, CDR1 SEHNR and CDR2 FQNEAQ (reference sequence). Trimming removed 6 bases from V and 4 bases from J; junction bases left unmatched: 9. CDR3 sequence reads: CASRDSDRGVTEAFF. In nucleotides, the CDR3 is TGTGCCAGCAGGGATTCGGACAGGGGAGTCACTGAAGCTTTCTTT.

This clone appeared a few times. This chain connects TRBV6-5 to TRBJ2-7; 10 nucleotides align to TRBD2. CDR1 MNHEY and CDR2 SVGAGI come from the germline V gene. V lost 5 bases and J lost 3; bases outside the gene matches: 4. The CDR3 extends over 14 amino acids. CDR3 nucleotide sequence: TGTGCCAGCAGTGCAACTAGCGGGGACTACGAGCAGTACTTC. This codes for CASSATSGDYEQYF.

The chain has TRBV7-8 and TRBJ1-4; 9 bases are shared with TRBD1. In germline, CDR1 is SGHVS, CDR2 FQNEAQ. This CDR3 region has 17 residues. The V segment lost 5 bases and the J segment 0 bases; nucleotides outside the gene matches: 7. CDR3 in amino acids: CASSPRTGAATNEKLFF. The CDR3 DNA reads TGTGCCAGCAGCCCCCGGACAGGGGCGGCAACTAATGAAAAACTGTTTTTT.

The CDR3 DNA reads TGTGCCAGTAGTACCATGACAGGGGGCCAAGAGACCCAGTACTTC. Its protein is CASSTMTGGQETQYF. The chain combines TRBV19 with TRBJ2-5; 9 bases line up with TRBD1. The trim removed 4 bases at V and 1 base at J, leaving 4 bases unmatched. From germline, CDR1 is LNHDA and CDR2 SQIVND (reference sequence). The CDR3 runs 15 residues.

This clone was recorded at least ten times. The rearrangement uses TRBV5-6 and TRBJ1-6; D gene ambiguous. This CDR3 is built from 14 residues. Deletions cut 4 bases from V and 4 bases from J, with 9 bases between. Germline-derived CDR1 and CDR2 are SGHDT and YYEEEE. This chain's CDR3 is CASSQYSYNSPLHF. The CDR3 DNA follows: TGTGCCAGCAGCCAATACAGTTATAATTCACCCCTCCACTTT.

The chain couples TRBV18 to TRBJ1-5; D may be TRBD1 (5 bases). V gave up 3 bases and J gave up 3 bases, with 12 bases separating them. Per germline, CDR1 KGHSH and CDR2 LQKENI. CDR3 length: 15 residues. The CDR3 DNA sequence: TGTGCCAGCTCACCCCCGGGACTGAACAATCAGCCCCAGCATTTT. Translating it yields CASSPPGLNNQPQHF.

This chain connects TRBV2 to TRBJ1-5, with D possibly TRBD1 on 5 matching bases. Trimming stripped 6 bases from V and 9 bases from J, with 12 bases between. Germline V gene lookup returns CDR1 SNHLY and CDR2 FYNNEI. This CDR3 comprises 12 residues. The CDR3 bases are TGTGCCAGCAGGGGCAGCGGGGGGCCCCAGCATTTT. It translates to CASRGSGGPQHF. Based on the CDR3 plus reference TRBV2 and TRBJ1-5, the full variable domain is EPEVTQTPSHQVTQMGQEVILRCVPISNHLYFYWYRQILGQKVEFLVSFYNNEISEKSEIFDDQFSVERPDGSNFTLKIRSTKLEDSAMYFCASRGSGGPQHFGDGTRLSIL.

The chain carries TRBV30 and TRBJ2-7; 7 positions agree with TRBD2. CDR1 GTSNPN and CDR2 SVGIG come from the germline V gene (reference sequence). The CDR3 has 15 amino acids. Trimming cost V 2 bases and J 3 bases; bases outside gene matches: 10. CDR3 bases: TGTGCCTGGAGTAAAAGTGCGCAGCGGGGCTACGAGCAGTACTTC. Amino acids: CAWSKSAQRGYEQYF.

The table lists this clone with a few counts. V is TRBV5-4 and J is TRBJ1-1, with 8 positions matching TRBD1. V lost 4 bases to trimming and J lost 4 bases; unmatched junction nucleotides: 12. The CDR3 totals 16 residues. The germline gives CDR1 SGHNT, CDR2 YYREEE (reference sequence). The CDR3 loop is CASSLTNRGDGTEAFF. In nucleotides, the CDR3 is TGTGCCAGCAGCCTTACCAACAGGGGGGATGGCACTGAAGCTTTCTTT.

The chain has TRBV19 and TRBJ2-5, with 7 positions matching TRBD2. The CDR3 consists of 13 residues. Per germline, CDR1 LNHDA and CDR2 SQIVND (reference sequence). V lost 10 bases and J lost 3; bases outside the gene matches: 8. Here the CDR3 DNA reads TGTGCCACCCGGAGTCTAGCGGAAGAGACCCAGTACTTC. Protein product: CATRSLAEETQYF.

This clone was found a few times. The CDR3 loop reads CASRGLVQPQHF. The CDR3 coding sequence is TGTGCCAGCAGGGGCCTCGTTCAGCCCCAGCATTTT. The J gene is TRBJ1-5, the V gene TRBV2; D ambiguous. Trimming cost V 6 bases and J 6 bases, with 9 bases left between them. This CDR3 has 12 amino acids. The germline V gene encodes CDR1 SNHLY and CDR2 FYNNEI.

This clone was seen a few times. This chain joins TRBV7-9 and TRBJ2-7, with TRBD2 matching 10 bases. The CDR3 is 17 amino acids. With 3 bases clipped from V and 0 bases from J, the junction kept 8 bases outside the gene matches. Germline V gives CDR1 SEHNR, CDR2 FQNEAQ (reference sequence). The CDR3 DNA sequence: TGTGCCAGCAGCTTTCCGCGGCTAGCGGGAGACTCCTACGAGCAGTACTTC. Amino acids: CASSFPRLAGDSYEQYF. Supplemented by reference TRBV7-9 and TRBJ2-7, the full variable domain reads DTGVSQNPRHKITKRGQNVTFRCDPISEHNRLYWYRQTLGQGPEFLTYFQNEAQLEKSRLLSDRFSAERPKGSFSTLEIQRTEQGDSAMYLCASSFPRLAGDSYEQYFGPGTRLTVT.

V usage is TRBV4-1 and J usage is TRBJ2-4, with D unclear. There are 16 residues in the CDR3. The V end was cut by 0 bases, the J end by 2 bases, with 11 bases between. Germline V gives CDR1 MGHRA, CDR2 YSYEKL. CDR3 protein: CASSQEIGVTKNIQYF. CDR3 DNA: TGCGCCAGCAGCCAAGAGATTGGGGTAACCAAAAACATTCAGTACTTC.

The rearrangement uses TRBV7-9 and TRBJ2-7; the D is unclear. Germline-derived CDR1 and CDR2 are SEHNR and FQNEAQ (reference sequence). This CDR3 contains 13 residues. V shed 0 bases and J shed 0 bases, with 3 bases lying between them. For the CDR3, the DNA is TGTGCCAGCAGCTTAGCCTCCTCCTACGAGCAGTACTTC. Protein sequence: CASSLASSYEQYF. Full variable domain (rest looked up from reference TRBV7-9 and TRBJ2-7): DTGVSQNPRHKITKRGQNVTFRCDPISEHNRLYWYRQTLGQGPEFLTYFQNEAQLEKSRLLSDRFSAERPKGSFSTLEIQRTEQGDSAMYLCASSLASSYEQYFGPGTRLTVT.

The CDR3 region has the DNA TGTGCCAGCAGGATTCTGGGGAGCAATCAGCCCCAGCATTTT. Its protein is CASRILGSNQPQHF. The rearrangement links TRBV27 to TRBJ1-5; D gene ambiguous. This CDR3 comprises 14 residues. V dropped 6 bases and J dropped 1 base, with 10 bases sitting between them. Germline V gene sequence: CDR1 MNHEY, CDR2 SMNVEV (reference sequence).

V is TRBV18 and J is TRBJ2-3; TRBD2 matches at 10 bases. The V gene end was trimmed by 0 bases and the J gene end by 3 bases; junction bases not matched to a gene: 18. The CDR3 extends over 21 amino acids. CDR1 and CDR2 from the germline V gene are KGHSH and LQKENI. The CDR3 DNA reads as TGTGCCAGCTCACCACCGTTTTTTGCTAGCGGGAGTGTAATTGGTACAGATACGCAGTATTTT. It codes for CASSPPFFASGSVIGTDTQYF. The entire variable domain, with the rest obtained from reference TRBV18 and TRBJ2-3, is as follows: NAGVMQNPRHLVRRRGQEARLRCSPMKGHSHVYWYRQLPEEGLKFMVYLQKENIIDESGMPKERFSAEFPKEGPSILRIQQVVRGDSAAYFCASSPPFFASGSVIGTDTQYFGPGTRLTVL.

V and J are TRBV2 and TRBJ1-2; the match to TRBD1 covers 7 bases. Germline-derived CDR1 and CDR2 are SNHLY and FYNNEI. CDR3 length: 15 amino acids. The ends lost 6 bases at V and 0 bases at J; junction bases unmatched: 7. The CDR3 DNA reads TGTGCCAGCAGAAAGGACAGGACACCTAACTATGGCTACACCTTC. The encoded protein is CASRKDRTPNYGYTF.